This T cell receptor beta chain comes out of a study of cytomegalovirus exposure and HLA in healthy donors (dated by TCRdb to the late 2010s). Looking at the study overall: An earlier analysis of some 500 of the donors reported roughly 300 Gb of sequence data and 117 million unique TCR beta sequences from about 179 million T cells. Across under 500 genotyped donors of the cohort, an average of approximately 240,000 unique TCR beta nucleotide sequences per donor were sequenced, and roughly 20% of those sequences were non-productive. HLA typing covered class I and class II loci at four-digit resolution. To study patterns of TCR occurrence, a later analysis re-analyzed previously published TCR beta repertoires from under 750 donors and added high-resolution HLA genotyping. The T cell repertoires of 666 subjects were profiled by immunosequencing and related to cytomegalovirus serostatus. A later genetic analysis used genome-wide SNP genotypes for about 55% of the 666 donors, treating that subset as a discovery cohort. In addition to the first cohort of 666 subjects, a separate validation cohort of approximately 110 different subjects was used. All discovery cohort repertoires had been generated on a single sequencing platform. The study combined high-throughput TCR immunosequencing, statistical association of individual TCRs with disease status, and machine learning to predict cytomegalovirus infection status. Typing coverage differed by locus: A, B, C, DRB1 and DQB1 were typed in roughly 620-640 donors, DQA1 in about 560, DPA1 in 600 to 610, and DPB1 in roughly 450. Roughly 5 DR-DQ haplotypes were handled as single units for association and clustering because linkage in the cohort was strong. Of the roughly 430 genotyped donors, about 80% fell in the genetic ancestry cluster associated with self-reported Caucasian donors. In the later analysis, no new phenotypic data were used to find candidate immune exposures; instead, reliance was placed on TCR beta sequences and their occurrence across donors. Donor age, sex, ethnicity and CMV serostatus were compiled together with the repertoire data. In an earlier analysis of more than 550 of the donors, high-throughput TCR beta sequencing was used to judge whether each TCR beta V gene segment behaved as functional or pseudogenic. The study aimed to test whether signatures of past pathogen exposure could be identified by cataloging public T cell receptors. An early release that covered 640 HLA-typed donors contained approximately 300 gigabases of sequencing data and tens of millions of unique TCR sequences. On the study overall, not on this receptor specifically: The cohort was sequenced for TCR beta chains only, and without alpha or paired-chain data the features that could be detected were limited. A further reported finding was that TCR beta sequences accurately predicted the HLA-A and HLA-B alleles for most subjects in the first cohort. In a later analysis, HLA-associated TCR beta chains were found to be more clonally expanded and to have lower generation probabilities than equally common non-associated chains. Because the 87-base-pair reads could not distinguish some IMGT-functional V segments, including TRBV6-2 and TRBV6-3, those segments were excluded. Strong co-occurrence of HLA alleles, especially DR and DQ, made assigning TCR associations to individual alleles difficult. According to a later analysis, most CMV-associated TCR beta chains appeared to be HLA-restricted, and the HLA associations seemed to be driven largely by CMV exposure. The study listed approximately 150 TCR beta chains as associated with cytomegalovirus. An earlier analysis of roughly 570 of the donors showed that most TCR beta V segments appeared in productive rearrangements either about 90% or about 30% of the time, which broadly matched IMGT annotations. Linkage disequilibrium might explain the correlated functional status among segregating V segments, but an unknown experimental factor could not be ruled out. Most TCR sequences were observed very rarely across donors, whereas some public TCRs were present in many individuals. Sequencing depth was assumed to be roughly uniform across donors in the presence/absence analyses, though that assumption may not hold. Cytomegalovirus status was reported to be diagnosed by the classifier with high specificity and sensitivity in both the original and validation cohorts. Because counts were too low, approximately 15 rarely observed V segments, including chromosome 9 orphons, were excluded from the earlier analysis of some 590 of the donors. Three of the identified cytomegalovirus-associated TCR beta chains were confirmed in vitro to be specific for cytomegalovirus antigens. A later genetic analysis reported fewer N-insertions in productive TCRs among donors in an Asian-associated ancestry cluster than the approximately 670-donor mean. The sequencing pipeline was judged likely to have produced a cluster of highly shared sequence variants as a technical artifact. In a later analysis, the rate of TCR association differed among HLA loci, with DRB1 alleles having the most associated TCRs and HLA-C alleles having the fewest. Immune exposure information for the cohort was limited to CMV serostatus. The authors suggested that the approach could potentially be generalized to other disease states and immunological phenotypes. Specific HLA alleles were associated with 16,951 TCR beta sequences at a false discovery rate of 0.05 in a later analysis. A later genetic analysis associated a missense DCLRE1C variant with V-gene and J-gene trimming of TCR beta chains, and an independent cohort replicated the association. Several of the top co-occurrence clusters appeared to be linked to parvovirus B19, influenza, CMV and Epstein-Barr virus, according to a later analysis. Because HLA typing was missing for some donors at each locus, association tests included only the typed subset.

According to the germline V gene, CDR1 reads SGHRS and CDR2 reads YFSETQ. From cysteine to phenylalanine, the CDR3 is 14 amino acids long. The CDR3 DNA has 42 bases and is translated from base 1. Trimming removed 0 bases from V and 6 bases from J, leaving 10 bases between the germline ends. To note about this clone: Its target antigen remains unknown. No qualities accompany the bases; no much larger clone lies one base away.

Receptor amplification or capture employed the immunoSEQ multiplex PCR assay. A mixture of 60 forward primers for TCR Vbeta segments and 13 reverse primers for TCR Jbeta segments was used in the multiplex PCR. The CDR3 region of rearranged TCR beta genes was amplified from genomic DNA by a multiplex PCR assay. The amplified TCR beta libraries were sequenced on the Illumina HiSeq System as 87-base-pair reads. The paper's processing steps were these. A later analysis counted tens of millions of unique TCR beta chains across the 500 to 850 repertoires, and some 12 million of these chains were shared by at least two donors. A nearest-neighbor algorithm error-corrected the raw reads and collapsed the reads into unique sequences, merging closely related sequences to remove PCR and sequencing errors. To assign V, D and J gene segments, CDR3 sequences were aligned to IMGT reference sequences. For a sequence to be retained, a match of at least six nucleotides was required to both a V gene segment and a J gene segment. Rearrangements were classified as productive when the CDR3 lacked stop codons and remained in frame with V and J, and all other rearrangements were classified as non-productive. CDR3 was defined by IMGT convention, running from the second conserved V-encoded cysteine to the conserved J-encoded phenylalanine. In an earlier analysis of some 550 of the donors, sequences lacking an unambiguous match to a single V gene segment were excluded. An earlier analysis of 587 of the donors classified V segments as functional when productive rearrangements were above 56.7% and as segregating when the standard deviation between donors was above 5%. A statistical classification framework was built to diagnose cytomegalovirus status from the catalog of TCR beta chain sequences. V and J gene assignment, in a later analysis, came from comparing TCR nucleotide sequences with IMGT/GENE-DB human TR gene sequences. A later analysis assigned CDR3 sequences and most-parsimonious VDJ recombination scenarios with the TCRdist pipeline. In a later analysis, each TCR beta chain was defined by its CDR3 amino acid sequence together with its V-gene family, and reads without a unique V-gene family were excluded. In a later analysis, fewer than 600 highly shared, low-generation-probability nucleotide sequences were removed to address suspected cross-contamination and a sequencing artifact. In a later analysis, a clonal expansion index was calculated for each public chain from normalized within-repertoire ranks of inferred template counts. In a later analysis, generation probabilities were computed using a VDJ recombination model fitted to out-of-frame rearrangements, and the results were checked against IGoR. In a later analysis, hypergeometric tests were used to score TCR-TCR, TCR-HLA and TCR-CMV co-occurrence, with a repertoire-size bias correction applied to TCR pairs. A later analysis estimated false discovery rates by permuting HLA or CMV assignments 20 times. In a later analysis, co-occurring TCRs were grouped using DBSCAN, with TCRdist sequence similarity added in when clustering inside HLA-allele-positive subsets. For co-occurrence clustering, repertoires with fewer than 30,000 or more than 120,000 public chains were excluded, along with about five repertoires with anomalous nucleotide sharing. TCRdb mirrors the immuneACCESS table, restricted to in-frame sequences. Some clones are absent from its copies; in checked studies, under half trace to an unresolved V gene, and the reason for the others is unknown. Clone size and the V and J calls come from that table; the DNA yielded D and trimming. The sample profile shows about 140,000 clones; around 84% of them were found once. The top ten clones comprise over 2% of the sample.

The cohort consisted of hundreds of healthy bone marrow donors. All cohort members were sampled while nominally healthy, although unrecorded immune exposures were likely present. The donor tested CMV seronegative, placing the donor among the 350 or so seronegative members of the cohort. A peripheral blood sample was provided by each donor, and peripheral blood mononuclear cells were used for TCR beta sequencing. Genomic DNA extraction from the blood cell samples was performed with the Qiagen DNeasy Blood Extraction Kit. This receptor was identified in a man between 50 and 59 years old in good health and CMV-seronegative. The chain couples TRBV5-1 to TRBJ2-1; the D gene is perhaps TRBD2, on 6 matching bases. Sequencing was done on a sample of PBMCs. The CDR3 region reads CASSLGSGPNEQFF. In nucleotide form, the sequence is TGCGCCAGCAGCTTGGGCAGCGGGCCCAATGAGCAGTTCTTC.